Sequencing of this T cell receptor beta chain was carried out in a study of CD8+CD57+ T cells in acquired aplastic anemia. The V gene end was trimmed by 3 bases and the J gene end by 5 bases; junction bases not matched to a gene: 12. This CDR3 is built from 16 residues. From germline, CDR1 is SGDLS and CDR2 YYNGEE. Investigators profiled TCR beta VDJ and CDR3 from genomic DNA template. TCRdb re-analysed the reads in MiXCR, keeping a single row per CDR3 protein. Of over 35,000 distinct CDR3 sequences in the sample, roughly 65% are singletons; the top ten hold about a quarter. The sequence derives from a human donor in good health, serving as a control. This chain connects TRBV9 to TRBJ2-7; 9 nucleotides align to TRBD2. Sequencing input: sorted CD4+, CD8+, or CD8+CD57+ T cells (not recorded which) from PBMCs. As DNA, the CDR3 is TGTGCCAGCAGCGATCCTTCGGCGGGGGGGATCGACGAGCAGTACTTC. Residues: CASSDPSAGGIDEQYF. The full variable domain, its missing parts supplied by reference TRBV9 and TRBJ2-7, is DSGVTQTPKHLITATGQRVTLRCSPRSGDLSVYWYQQSLDQGLQFLIQYYNGEERAKGNILERFSAQQFPDLHSELNLSSLELGDSALYFCASSDPSAGGIDEQYFGPGTRLTVT.